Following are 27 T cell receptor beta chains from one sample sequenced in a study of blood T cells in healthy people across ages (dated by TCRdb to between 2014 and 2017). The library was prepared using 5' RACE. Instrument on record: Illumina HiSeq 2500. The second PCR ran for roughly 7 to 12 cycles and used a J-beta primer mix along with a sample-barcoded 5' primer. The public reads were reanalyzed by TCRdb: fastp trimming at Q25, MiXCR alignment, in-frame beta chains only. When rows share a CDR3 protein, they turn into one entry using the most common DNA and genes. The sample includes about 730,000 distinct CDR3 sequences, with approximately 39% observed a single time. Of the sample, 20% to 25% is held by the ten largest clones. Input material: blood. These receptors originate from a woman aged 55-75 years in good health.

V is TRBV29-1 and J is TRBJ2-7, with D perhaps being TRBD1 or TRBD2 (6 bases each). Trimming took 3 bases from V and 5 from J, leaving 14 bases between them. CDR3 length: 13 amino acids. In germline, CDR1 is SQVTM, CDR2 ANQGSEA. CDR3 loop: CSVDVWGADEQYF. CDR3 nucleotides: TGCAGCGTTGATGTCTGGGGGGCCGACGAGCAGTACTTC.

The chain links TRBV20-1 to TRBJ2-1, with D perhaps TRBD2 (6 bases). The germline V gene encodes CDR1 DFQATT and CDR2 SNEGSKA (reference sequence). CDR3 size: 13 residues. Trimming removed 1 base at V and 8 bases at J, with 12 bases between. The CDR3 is CSARGGARDEQFF. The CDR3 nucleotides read TGCAGTGCTAGAGGCGGGGCCAGGGATGAGCAGTTCTTC.

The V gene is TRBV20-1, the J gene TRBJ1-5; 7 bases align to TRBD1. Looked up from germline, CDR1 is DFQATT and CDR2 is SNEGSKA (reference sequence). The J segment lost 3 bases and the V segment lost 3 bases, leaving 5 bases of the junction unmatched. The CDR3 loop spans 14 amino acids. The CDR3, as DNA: TGCAGTGCTAGCAGAACAGGGGCCAATCAGCCCCAGCATTTT. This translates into CSASRTGANQPQHF.

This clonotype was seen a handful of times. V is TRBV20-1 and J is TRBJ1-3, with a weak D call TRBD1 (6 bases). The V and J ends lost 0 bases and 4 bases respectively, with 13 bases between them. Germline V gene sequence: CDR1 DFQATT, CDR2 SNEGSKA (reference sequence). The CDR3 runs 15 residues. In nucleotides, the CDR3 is TGCAGTGCTAGAGATCAACAGGGAGCAGGAAACACCATATATTTT. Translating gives CSARDQQGAGNTIYF.

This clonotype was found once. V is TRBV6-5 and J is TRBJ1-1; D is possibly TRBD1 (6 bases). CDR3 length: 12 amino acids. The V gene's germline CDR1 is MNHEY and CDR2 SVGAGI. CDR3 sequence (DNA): TGTGCAGCCATGGACAGAAACACTGAAGCTTTCTTT. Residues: CAAMDRNTEAFF.

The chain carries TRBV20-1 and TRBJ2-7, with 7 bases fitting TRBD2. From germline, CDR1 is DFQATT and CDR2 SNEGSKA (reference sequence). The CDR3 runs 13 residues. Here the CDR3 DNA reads TGCAGGGCCTCGGGAGGCCTTCCCTACGAGCAGTACTTC. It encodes CRASGGLPYEQYF.

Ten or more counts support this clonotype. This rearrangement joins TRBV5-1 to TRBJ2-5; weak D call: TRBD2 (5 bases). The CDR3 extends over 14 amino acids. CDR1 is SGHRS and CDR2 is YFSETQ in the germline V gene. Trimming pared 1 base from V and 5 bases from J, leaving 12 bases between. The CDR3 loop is CASSLFGGGETQYF. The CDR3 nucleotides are TGCGCCAGCAGCTTGTTTGGCGGCGGGGAGACCCAGTACTTC.

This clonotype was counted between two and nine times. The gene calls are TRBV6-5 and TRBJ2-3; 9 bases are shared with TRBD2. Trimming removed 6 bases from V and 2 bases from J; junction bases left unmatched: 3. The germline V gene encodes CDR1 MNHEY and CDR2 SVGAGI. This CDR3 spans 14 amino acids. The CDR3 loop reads CASRASGNTDTQYF. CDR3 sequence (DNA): TGTGCCAGCAGGGCTAGCGGGAACACAGATACGCAGTATTTT.

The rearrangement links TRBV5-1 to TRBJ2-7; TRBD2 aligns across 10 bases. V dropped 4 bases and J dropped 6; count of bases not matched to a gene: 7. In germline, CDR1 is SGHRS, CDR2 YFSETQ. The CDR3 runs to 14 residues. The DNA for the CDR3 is TGCGCCAGCAGCCTAGGGGCTAGCGGGAGCGAGCAGTACTTC. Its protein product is CASSLGASGSEQYF.

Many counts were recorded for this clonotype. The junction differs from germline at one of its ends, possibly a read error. CDR3 residues: CASSLRGGQETQYF. CDR3 in DNA: TGTGCCAGCAGCTTACGAGGGGGGCAGGAGACCCAGTACTTC. The V gene is TRBV5-1, the J gene TRBJ2-5; D may be TRBD1 or TRBD2 (6 bases each). The germline V gene has CDR1 SGHRS and CDR2 YFSETQ. The CDR3 extends over 14 amino acids.

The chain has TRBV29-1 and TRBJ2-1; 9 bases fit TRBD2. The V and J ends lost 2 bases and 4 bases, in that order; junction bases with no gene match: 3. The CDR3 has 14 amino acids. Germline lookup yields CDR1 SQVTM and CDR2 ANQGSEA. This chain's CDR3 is CSVELAGLYNEQFF. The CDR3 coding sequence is TGCAGCGTTGAACTAGCGGGATTGTACAATGAGCAGTTCTTC.

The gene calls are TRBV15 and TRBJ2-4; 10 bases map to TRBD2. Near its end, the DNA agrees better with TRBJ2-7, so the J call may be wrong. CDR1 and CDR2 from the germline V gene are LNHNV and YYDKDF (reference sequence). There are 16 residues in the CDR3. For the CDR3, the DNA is TGTGCCACCAGCAGATCATCTAGCGGGAGTGGCTGCGAGCAGTACTTC. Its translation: CATSRSSSGSGCEQYF.

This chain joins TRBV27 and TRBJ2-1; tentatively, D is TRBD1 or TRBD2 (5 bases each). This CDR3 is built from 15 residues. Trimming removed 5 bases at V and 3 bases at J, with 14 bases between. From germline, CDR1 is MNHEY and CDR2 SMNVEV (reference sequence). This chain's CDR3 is CASSGPGPIYNEQFF. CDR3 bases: TGTGCCAGCAGTGGACCGGGACCCATCTACAATGAGCAGTTCTTC.

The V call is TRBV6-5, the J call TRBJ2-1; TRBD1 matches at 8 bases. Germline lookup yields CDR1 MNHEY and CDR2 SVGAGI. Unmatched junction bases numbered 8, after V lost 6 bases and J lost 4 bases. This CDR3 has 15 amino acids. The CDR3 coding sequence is TGTGCCAGCAGCCCAGACAGGGGAGTATACAATGAGCAGTTCTTC. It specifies CASSPDRGVYNEQFF.

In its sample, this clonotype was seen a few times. CDR3 loop: CASSRQKNTEAFF. The CDR3 DNA is TGTGCCAGCAGTCGACAGAAGAACACTGAAGCTTTCTTT. The genes are TRBV6-2 or TRBV6-3 and TRBJ1-1; weak D call: TRBD1 (5 bases). Between the trimmed V and J ends, which lost 5 bases and 1 base, there was a span of 8 bases. CDR3 length: 13 amino acids. Germline V gene lookup returns CDR1 MNHEY and CDR2 SVGEGT.

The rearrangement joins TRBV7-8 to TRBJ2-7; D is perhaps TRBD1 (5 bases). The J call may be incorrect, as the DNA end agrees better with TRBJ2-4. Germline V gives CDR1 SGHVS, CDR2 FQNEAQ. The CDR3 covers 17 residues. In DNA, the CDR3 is TGTGCCAGCAGCGTAGGAACAGGATTAGAAACCAAAAACATTCAGTACTTC. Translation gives CASSVGTGLETKNIQYF.

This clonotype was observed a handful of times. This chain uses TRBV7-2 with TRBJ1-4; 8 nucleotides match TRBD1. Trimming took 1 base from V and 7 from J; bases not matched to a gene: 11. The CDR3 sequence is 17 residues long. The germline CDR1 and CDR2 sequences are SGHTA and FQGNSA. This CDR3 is CASSLGLQGAGGEKLFF. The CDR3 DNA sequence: TGTGCCAGCAGCTTAGGACTCCAGGGGGCCGGGGGTGAAAAACTGTTTTTT.

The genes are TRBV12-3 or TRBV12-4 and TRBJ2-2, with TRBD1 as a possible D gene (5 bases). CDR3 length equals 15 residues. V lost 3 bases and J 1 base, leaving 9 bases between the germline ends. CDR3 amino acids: CASSLETGNTGELFF. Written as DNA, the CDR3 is TGTGCCAGCAGTTTGGAAACAGGGAACACCGGGGAGCTGTTTTTT.

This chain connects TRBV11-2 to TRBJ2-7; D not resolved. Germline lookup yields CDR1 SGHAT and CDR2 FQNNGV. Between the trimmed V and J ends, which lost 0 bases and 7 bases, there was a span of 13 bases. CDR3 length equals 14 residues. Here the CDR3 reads CASSLDRIGNEQYF. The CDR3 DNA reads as TGTGCCAGCAGCTTAGATCGGATCGGCAATGAGCAGTACTTC.

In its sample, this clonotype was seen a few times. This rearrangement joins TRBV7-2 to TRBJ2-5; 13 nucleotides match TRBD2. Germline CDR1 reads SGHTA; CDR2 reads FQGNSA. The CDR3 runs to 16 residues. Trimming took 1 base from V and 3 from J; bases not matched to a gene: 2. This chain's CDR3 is CASSLGLAGGKETQYF. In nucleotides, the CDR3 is TGTGCCAGCAGCTTAGGACTAGCGGGAGGAAAAGAGACCCAGTACTTC.

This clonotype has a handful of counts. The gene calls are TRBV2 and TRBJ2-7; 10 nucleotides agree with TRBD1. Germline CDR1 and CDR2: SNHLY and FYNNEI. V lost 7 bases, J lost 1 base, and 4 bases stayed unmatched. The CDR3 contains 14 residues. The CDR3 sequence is CASTGQGFSYEQYF. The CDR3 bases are TGTGCCAGCACGGGACAGGGGTTTTCCTACGAGCAGTACTTC.

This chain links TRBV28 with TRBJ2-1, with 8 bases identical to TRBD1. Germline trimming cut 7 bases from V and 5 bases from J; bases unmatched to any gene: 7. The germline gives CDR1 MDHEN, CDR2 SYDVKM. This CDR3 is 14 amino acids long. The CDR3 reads CASTSGQADNEQFF. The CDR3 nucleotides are TGTGCCAGCACCTCGGGACAGGCGGACAATGAGCAGTTCTTC.

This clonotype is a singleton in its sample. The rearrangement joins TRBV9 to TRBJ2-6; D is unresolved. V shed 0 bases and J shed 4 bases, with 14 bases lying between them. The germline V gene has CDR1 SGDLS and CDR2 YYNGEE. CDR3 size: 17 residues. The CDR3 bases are TGTGCCAGCAGCGTAGACCTTCAGGCTGCAGGGGCCAACGTCCTGACTTTC. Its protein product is CASSVDLQAAGANVLTF.

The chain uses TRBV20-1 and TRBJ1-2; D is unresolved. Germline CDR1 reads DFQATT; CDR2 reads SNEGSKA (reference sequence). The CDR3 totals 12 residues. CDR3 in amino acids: CTTPSTNYGYTF. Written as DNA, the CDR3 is TGCACGACCCCCTCCACGAACTATGGCTACACCTTC.

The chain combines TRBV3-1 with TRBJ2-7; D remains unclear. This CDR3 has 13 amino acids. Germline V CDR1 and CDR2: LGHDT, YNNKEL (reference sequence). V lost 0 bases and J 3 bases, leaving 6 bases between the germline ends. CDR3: CASSQELVYEQYF. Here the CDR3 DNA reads TGTGCCAGCAGCCAAGAGTTGGTCTACGAGCAGTACTTC.

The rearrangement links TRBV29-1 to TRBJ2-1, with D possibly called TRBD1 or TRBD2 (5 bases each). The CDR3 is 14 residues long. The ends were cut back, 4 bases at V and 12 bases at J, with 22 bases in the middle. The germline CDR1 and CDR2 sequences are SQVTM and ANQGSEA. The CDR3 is CSVVVGISNGGQFF. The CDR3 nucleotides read TGCAGCGTTGTCGTTGGTATTTCAAATGGGGGGCAGTTCTTC.

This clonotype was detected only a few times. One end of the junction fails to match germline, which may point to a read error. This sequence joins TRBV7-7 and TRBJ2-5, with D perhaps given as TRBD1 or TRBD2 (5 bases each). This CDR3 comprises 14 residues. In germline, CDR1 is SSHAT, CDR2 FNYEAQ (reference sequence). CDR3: CASSLRGDVETQYF. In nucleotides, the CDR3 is TGTGCTAGCAGCTTAAGAGGGGATGTGGAGACCCAGTACTTC. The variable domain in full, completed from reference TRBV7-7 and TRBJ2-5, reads GAGVSQSPRYKVTKRGQDVTLRCDPISSHATLYWYQQALGQGPEFLTYFNYEAQPDKSGLPSDRFSAERPEGSISTLTIQRTEQRDSAMYRCASSLRGDVETQYFGPGTRLLVL.